The 28 T cell receptor beta chains given below trace back to one sample, sequenced in a study of glioma-infiltrating T cells after dendritic cell vaccination. Time point denoted: after dendritic cell vaccination, including at tumor progression/relapse. The assay was immunoSEQ multiplex PCR, and TCRdb's table has in-frame clones only and misses some. The table includes tens of thousands of clones, 75% to 90% detected once. The sequencing here drew on blood, taken after dendritic cell vaccination. The receptors stem from a human donor with glioblastoma.

The chain is built from TRBV2 and TRBJ2-7; D not certain. The V gene lost 8 bases and the J gene lost 6 bases, with 14 bases spanning the gap. This CDR3 comprises 12 residues. CDR1 and CDR2 (germline): SNHLY, FYNNEI. The CDR3: CASLFSSLEQYF. As DNA, the CDR3 is TGTGCCAGCCTATTCTCCTCGCTCGAGCAGTACTTC.

The J gene is TRBJ2-1, the V gene TRBV19; 8 bases align to TRBD2. The germline V gene encodes CDR1 LNHDA and CDR2 SQIVND (reference sequence). With V trimmed by 7 bases and J by 7 bases, 21 bases remained unmatched. The length of the CDR3 is 18 residues. The CDR3 coding sequence is TGTGCCAGTACCCAGAATACGCGGGGACTAGGGTTTCATAATGAGCAGTTCTTC. Translating gives CASTQNTRGLGFHNEQFF.

The chain is built from TRBV5-1 and TRBJ2-3; 11 bases are a match to TRBD2. Trimming removed 2 bases from V and 5 bases from J; junction bases left unmatched: 4. This CDR3 comprises 15 residues. Germline-derived CDR1 and CDR2 are SGHRS and YFSETQ. The CDR3 loop is CASSFRLAGRDTQYF. As DNA, the CDR3 is TGCGCCAGCAGCTTTAGACTAGCGGGACGAGATACGCAGTATTTT.

This clone was detected once. For the CDR3, the DNA is TGTGCCAGCACCATAGACAGGGGATCCTCCCGGGGGCAGTATTTT. Translation: CASTIDRGSSRGQYF. The chain is built from TRBV2 and TRBJ2-3, with 8 nucleotides matching TRBD1. This CDR3 is built from 15 residues. The V gene's germline CDR1 is SNHLY and CDR2 FYNNEI. V trimming: 7 bases; J trimming: 11 bases; junction bases outside the gene matches: 17.

J is TRBJ2-2 and V is TRBV6-5; 9 nucleotides align to TRBD1. CDR1 is MNHEY, CDR2 SVGAGI, per germline. J gave up 4 bases and V 4 bases, and 7 bases lay outside the gene matches. The CDR3 is made up of 16 amino acids. CDR3 region: CASSSTGTGTTGELFF. In DNA form, the CDR3 reads TGTGCCAGCAGTTCCACCGGGACAGGGACCACCGGGGAGCTGTTTTTT.

Written as DNA, the CDR3 is TGCGCCAGCGGGCAGGGTGCCACCGGGGAGCTGTTTTTT. Residues: CASGQGATGELFF. V is TRBV23-1 and J is TRBJ2-2, with a weak D call TRBD1 (5 bases). TRBV23-1 qualifies as an ORF whose function is uncertain. Trimming took 8 bases from V and 4 from J, leaving 11 bases between them. This CDR3 region has 13 residues.

Only one count was recorded for this clone. The chain links TRBV9 to TRBJ1-4, with 7 bases aligning to TRBD1. With 3 bases clipped from V and 4 bases from J, the junction kept 6 bases outside the gene matches. This CDR3 is built from 15 residues. Germline CDR1 and CDR2: SGDLS and YYNGEE. The CDR3 sequence is CASSARQGYNEKLFF. The CDR3 DNA is TGTGCCAGCAGCGCCCGACAGGGATATAATGAAAAACTGTTTTTT.

The rearrangement links TRBV18 to TRBJ2-7; 9 bases agree with TRBD1. V lost 2 bases to trimming and J lost 5 bases; unmatched junction nucleotides: 4. The CDR3 extends over 14 amino acids. Germline loops: CDR1 KGHSH, CDR2 LQKENI. CDR3 nucleotide sequence: TGTGCCAGCTCACCAGGGACAGGGCACCACGAGCAGTACTTC. This translates into CASSPGTGHHEQYF.

This chain uses TRBV5-1 with TRBJ2-3, with TRBD2 as a possible D gene (5 bases). Deletions cut 0 bases from V and 1 base from J, with 12 bases between. This CDR3 has 16 amino acids. In germline, CDR1 is SGHRS, CDR2 YFSETQ. CDR3 residues: CASSLVTGFGTDTQYF. As DNA, the CDR3 is TGCGCCAGCAGCTTGGTCACGGGATTTGGCACAGATACGCAGTATTTT.

This chain connects TRBV30 to TRBJ1-2; a weak D match, TRBD1 (6 bases). Germline values: CDR1 GTSNPN, CDR2 SVGIG (reference sequence). The CDR3 spans 13 residues. Trimming pared 2 bases from V and 3 bases from J, leaving 10 bases between. CDR3 sequence reads: CAWSMDSHYGYTF. The CDR3 DNA sequence: TGTGCCTGGAGTATGGACAGTCACTATGGCTACACCTTC.

This clone was seen a few times. The chain recombines TRBV5-1 with TRBJ2-3, with D unresolved. Trimming took off 2 bases at V and 2 bases at J, with 6 bases between the two ends. The CDR3 contains 13 residues. Looked up from germline, CDR1 is SGHRS and CDR2 is YFSETQ. The CDR3 sequence is CASSFDNTDTQYF. CDR3 DNA: TGCGCCAGCAGCTTCGACAACACAGATACGCAGTATTTT.

The genes are TRBV4-1 and TRBJ2-7; TRBD1 agrees at 9 bases. CDR3 size: 15 residues. V dropped 2 bases and J dropped 2; count of bases not matched to a gene: 4. In germline, CDR1 is MGHRA, CDR2 YSYEKL. CDR3 DNA: TGCGCCAGCAGCCAACCGGGACAGGGCGCCTACGAGCAGTACTTC. Translating it yields CASSQPGQGAYEQYF.

The V and J genes are TRBV27 and TRBJ2-7; 9 bases line up with TRBD2. Trimming cost V 8 bases and J 6 bases; bases outside gene matches: 14. This CDR3 region has 15 residues. From germline, CDR1 is MNHEY and CDR2 SMNVEV (reference sequence). The CDR3 sequence is CASGATGLASLEQYF. The DNA for the CDR3 is TGTGCCAGCGGTGCGACGGGACTAGCTTCCCTCGAGCAGTACTTC.

Points on this clone: A junction end diverges from the germline sequence, so it may reflect a read error. This CDR3 is CASREGGANNEQFF. The CDR3 nucleotides read TGTGCCAGCAGGGAAGGGGGAGCCAACAATGAGCAGTTCTTC. The chain links TRBV2 to TRBJ2-1; a possible D gene is TRBD1 (6 bases). The CDR3 consists of 14 residues. CDR1 is SNHLY, CDR2 FYNNEI, per germline.

This chain links TRBV7-8 with TRBJ2-1; tentatively, D is TRBD1 (5 bases). The CDR3 contains 14 residues. Trimming removed 5 bases at V and 9 bases at J, with 17 bases between. Germline-derived CDR1 and CDR2 are SGHVS and FQNEAQ. CDR3 residues: CASSPWEGAGEQFF. The CDR3 DNA is TGTGCCAGCAGCCCCTGGGAAGGGGCAGGTGAGCAGTTCTTC.

This chain uses TRBV4-1 with TRBJ2-7; D is undetermined. Germline assignment: CDR1 MGHRA and CDR2 YSYEKL. The CDR3 contains 14 residues. V lost 0 bases, J lost 0 bases, and 6 bases lay in between. CDR3: CASSQEYISYEQYF. DNA of the CDR3: TGCGCCAGCAGCCAAGAGTACATCTCCTACGAGCAGTACTTC.

The chain uses TRBV5-6 and TRBJ1-2; D gene unclear. The germline CDR1 and CDR2 sequences are SGHDT and YYEEEE. The CDR3 covers 14 residues. Trimming pared 0 bases from V and 2 bases from J, leaving 8 bases between. The CDR3 protein is CASSLARGNYGYTF. CDR3 nucleotides: TGTGCCAGCAGCTTGGCCCGGGGAAACTATGGCTACACCTTC.

This rearrangement joins TRBV30 to TRBJ1-5, with TRBD1 matching over 9 bases. The CDR3 contains 14 residues. Germline values: CDR1 GTSNPN, CDR2 SVGIG (reference sequence). J lost 5 bases, V lost 1 base, and 3 bases had no gene match. The CDR3 protein is CAWSGGQGDQPQHF. For the CDR3, the DNA is TGTGCCTGGAGTGGGGGACAGGGAGATCAGCCCCAGCATTTT.

The chain is built from TRBV7-2 and TRBJ2-1; D is unresolved. Per the germline V gene, CDR1 is SGHTA and CDR2 is FQGNSA. There are 11 residues in the CDR3. Trimming pared 5 bases from V and 7 bases from J, leaving 6 bases between. The chain's CDR3 is CASSLFNEQFF. CDR3 nucleotide sequence: TGTGCCAGCAGCCTATTTAATGAGCAGTTCTTC.

This clone was seen only a few times. The gene calls are TRBV2 and TRBJ2-7, with 7 bases fitting TRBD2. V lost 1 base to trimming and J lost 4 bases; unmatched junction nucleotides: 7. This CDR3 spans 15 amino acids. Germline CDR1 reads SNHLY; CDR2 reads FYNNEI. The CDR3: CASSEEASGYYEQYF. The CDR3 DNA reads as TGTGCCAGCAGTGAAGAGGCTAGCGGATATTACGAGCAGTACTTC.

J is TRBJ2-7 and V is TRBV9; 8 nucleotides align to TRBD1. J lost 4 bases, V lost 3 bases, and 6 bases had no gene match. Germline-derived CDR1 and CDR2 are SGDLS and YYNGEE. The CDR3 is made up of 14 amino acids. The CDR3 coding sequence is TGTGCCAGCAGCGCAGGGGGCGGTAGGTACGAGCAGTACTTC. Translated: CASSAGGGRYEQYF.

This sequence joins TRBV15 and TRBJ1-5; D possibly corresponds to TRBD1 (5 bases). CDR1 and CDR2 from the germline V gene are LNHNV and YYDKDF (reference sequence). Trimming pared 2 bases from V and 7 bases from J, leaving 15 bases between. The CDR3 has 15 amino acids. CDR3 protein: CATSRSTTRGQPQHF. The DNA of the CDR3 is TGTGCCACCAGCAGAAGCACAACCCGGGGGCAGCCCCAGCATTTT.

J is TRBJ2-1 and V is TRBV29-1, with 11 nucleotides matching TRBD1. V lost 7 bases, J lost 8 bases, and 10 bases stayed unmatched. The CDR3 spans 14 residues. The germline CDR1 and CDR2 sequences are SQVTM and ANQGSEA. The CDR3 sequence is CSAQDRGLGDEQFF. The CDR3 coding sequence is TGCAGCGCCCAGGACAGGGGGCTGGGCGATGAGCAGTTCTTC.

The chain's CDR3 is CASSSQATATNEKLFF. DNA for the CDR3: TGTGCCAGCAGCTCTCAGGCCACTGCAACTAATGAAAAACTGTTTTTT. J is TRBJ1-4 and V is TRBV7-2; the D is unclear. V gave up 4 bases and J gave up 0 bases, with 12 bases separating them. CDR1 SGHTA and CDR2 FQGNSA come from the germline V gene. The CDR3 sequence is 16 residues long.

The chain uses TRBV7-3 and TRBJ1-2, with 9 bases fitting TRBD1. Germline CDR1 reads SGHTA; CDR2 reads FQGTGA. The CDR3 runs to 13 residues. V dropped 4 bases and J dropped 4; count of bases not matched to a gene: 1. The CDR3 loop is CASSSGQGYGYTF. In DNA form, the CDR3 reads TGTGCCAGCAGCTCGGGACAGGGCTATGGCTACACCTTC. The full variable domain, its missing parts supplied by reference TRBV7-3 and TRBJ1-2, is GAGVSQTPSNKVTEKGKYVELRCDPISGHTALYWYRQSLGQGPEFLIYFQGTGAADDSGLPNDRFFAVRPEGSVSTLKIQRTERGDSAVYLCASSSGQGYGYTFGSGTRLTVV.

The genes are TRBV9 and TRBJ2-7; the match to TRBD2 covers 9 bases. J lost 7 bases, V lost 0 bases, and 2 bases had no gene match. The germline V gene has CDR1 SGDLS and CDR2 YYNGEE. This CDR3 has 13 amino acids. CDR3 nucleotide sequence: TGTGCCAGCAGCGTAGGTAGCGGGAGTGAGCAGTACTTC. It specifies CASSVGSGSEQYF.

V and J are TRBV2 and TRBJ2-7; D might be TRBD1 (6 bases). V was clipped by 0 bases and J by 0 bases, with 12 bases between them. Germline CDR1 is SNHLY and CDR2 is FYNNEI. The CDR3 is 16 residues long. The DNA for the CDR3 is TGTGCCAGCAGTGAAGCACCCAGGGGCCCCTCCTACGAGCAGTACTTC. Amino acid sequence: CASSEAPRGPSYEQYF.

This rearrangement joins TRBV5-1 to TRBJ1-3; D is perhaps TRBD1 (5 bases). Deletions cut 5 bases from V and 0 bases from J, with 9 bases between. Germline CDR1 and CDR2: SGHRS and YFSETQ. The CDR3 spans 14 residues. For the CDR3, the DNA is TGCGCCAGCAGATCGGGACTCTCTGGAAACACCATATATTTT. It is translated as CASRSGLSGNTIYF.